Each of the 22 T cell receptor beta chains below was sequenced from the same sample in a study of cytomegalovirus exposure and HLA in healthy donors. 60 Vbeta and 13 Jbeta primers were used in PCR. Profiled with immunoSEQ multiplex PCR; TCRdb holds only in-frame clones, not every one. The table lists some 51,000 clones. The sequenced material came from PBMCs. The origin of the receptors is a man aged 35 to 55 in good health and CMV-seropositive.

This rearrangement joins TRBV7-9 to TRBJ2-1, with D possibly being TRBD1 (6 bases). V lost 3 bases and J 9 bases, leaving 24 bases between the germline ends. This CDR3 spans 17 amino acids. CDR1 and CDR2 from the germline V gene are SEHNR and FQNEAQ (reference sequence). The CDR3 sequence is CASSFARDIMSPTEQFF. CDR3 coding DNA: TGTGCCAGCAGCTTTGCGAGGGACATAATGAGCCCAACTGAGCAGTTCTTC. Complete variable domain (other parts from reference TRBV7-9 and TRBJ2-1): DTGVSQNPRHKITKRGQNVTFRCDPISEHNRLYWYRQTLGQGPEFLTYFQNEAQLEKSRLLSDRFSAERPKGSFSTLEIQRTEQGDSAMYLCASSFARDIMSPTEQFFGPGTRLTVL.

This chain uses TRBV6-4 with TRBJ2-2; TRBD2 is a possible D gene (5 bases). CDR1 is MRHNA and CDR2 is SNTAGT in the germline V gene. Trimming took off 8 bases at V and 3 bases at J, with 13 bases between the two ends. The CDR3 runs to 14 residues. DNA of the CDR3: TGTGCCAGCCGCGAGGAGGAAGACACCGGGGAGCTGTTTTTT. Residues: CASREEEDTGELFF.

The chain has TRBV27 and TRBJ1-2; no reliable D call. This CDR3 is 13 amino acids long. Germline V gene lookup returns CDR1 MNHEY and CDR2 SMNVEV (reference sequence). With 2 bases removed from V and 8 bases from J, the gap between germline ends came to 12 bases. The CDR3 is CASSLTGEGGYTF. For the CDR3, the DNA is TGTGCCAGCAGTTTAACCGGGGAGGGAGGCTACACCTTC.

The chain uses TRBV6-4 and TRBJ2-5; a weak D match, TRBD1 (6 bases). The V end was cut by 3 bases, the J end by 5 bases, with 13 bases between. CDR1 is MRHNA and CDR2 is SNTAGT in the germline V gene. The CDR3 is made up of 14 amino acids. CDR3 sequence (DNA): TGTGCCAGCAGTGAAGGGGGAGAGGGTGAGACCCAGTACTTC. Protein sequence: CASSEGGEGETQYF.

This sequence joins TRBV6-6 and TRBJ1-5; unclear D gene. The CDR3 consists of 14 residues. The V end was cut by 0 bases, the J end by 3 bases, with 6 bases between. The germline V gene has CDR1 MNHNY and CDR2 SVGAGI (reference sequence). This CDR3 is CASSYSSLNQPQHF. DNA of the CDR3: TGTGCCAGCAGTTACTCGAGCCTCAATCAGCCCCAGCATTTT.

V is TRBV4-3 and J is TRBJ2-7, with TRBD1 matching over 8 bases. Trimming cost V 4 bases and J 4 bases; bases outside gene matches: 9. CDR3 length equals 15 residues. Germline CDR1 and CDR2: LGHNA and YSLEER. Written as DNA, the CDR3 is TGCGCCAGCAGCCTCGGACAGGGTGGTGTGTACGAGCAGTACTTC. It codes for CASSLGQGGVYEQYF.

V usage is TRBV27 and J usage is TRBJ2-2; no clear D gene. The CDR3 contains 16 residues. Trimming took off 3 bases at V and 7 bases at J, with 18 bases between the two ends. CDR1 is MNHEY and CDR2 is SMNVEV in the germline V gene (reference sequence). CDR3 coding DNA: TGTGCCAGCAGTTTTGACTCTCCCAATATCGGCGGGGAGCTGTTTTTT. It yields the protein CASSFDSPNIGGELFF.

The chain is built from TRBV6-5 and TRBJ2-6; D might be TRBD1 (6 bases). The germline V gene encodes CDR1 MNHEY and CDR2 SVGAGI. Trimming removed 4 bases at V and 3 bases at J, with 10 bases between. This CDR3 has 15 residues. CDR3 bases: TGTGCCAGCAGTTCCTCAGGGGATGGGGCCAACGTCCTGACTTTC. Translated: CASSSSGDGANVLTF.

The chain combines TRBV4-3 with TRBJ1-1; weak D call: TRBD1 (6 bases). In germline, CDR1 is LGHNA, CDR2 YSLEER. The CDR3 spans 14 residues. V lost 4 bases and J lost 3, with 12 bases in between. CDR3 sequence reads: CASSRGRGYTEAFF. The CDR3 nucleotides read TGCGCCAGCAGCCGGGGGCGAGGGTACACTGAAGCTTTCTTT.

The chain recombines TRBV6-5 with TRBJ2-7; 11 nucleotides match TRBD2. CDR3 length: 13 residues. Germline-derived CDR1 and CDR2 are MNHEY and SVGAGI. Trimming removed 10 bases from V and 4 bases from J; junction bases left unmatched: 6. The CDR3, as DNA: TGTGCCACCACCGGGACTAGCGGTTACGAGCAGTACTTC. Translating gives CATTGTSGYEQYF.

The chain combines TRBV5-6 with TRBJ2-2, with a tentative D call TRBD2 (6 bases). The CDR3 totals 15 residues. The germline CDR1 and CDR2 sequences are SGHDT and YYEEEE. V lost 4 bases to trimming and J lost 8 bases, with 18 bases between them. The chain's CDR3 is CASSLPGDRVGELFF. The CDR3 bases are TGTGCCAGCAGCCTGCCGGGGGACCGGGTGGGGGAGCTGTTTTTT.

V usage is TRBV28 and J usage is TRBJ2-3, with unresolved D. Deletions cut 3 bases from V and 1 base from J, with 14 bases between. CDR1 is MDHEN and CDR2 is SYDVKM in the germline V gene. This CDR3 comprises 16 residues. As DNA, the CDR3 is TGTGCCAGCAGTTTCCCCTCAACCGGTGGCACAGATACGCAGTATTTT. It specifies CASSFPSTGGTDTQYF.

This chain connects TRBV19 to TRBJ1-6, with D maybe TRBD1 (5 bases). Germline lookup yields CDR1 LNHDA and CDR2 SQIVND (reference sequence). Trimming took off 7 bases at V and 0 bases at J, with 13 bases between the two ends. The CDR3 length is 16 residues. The CDR3 protein is CASTFQGSSYNSPLHF. The CDR3 DNA reads TGTGCCAGTACCTTTCAGGGCAGCTCCTATAATTCACCCCTCCACTTT. The entire variable domain, with the rest obtained from reference TRBV19 and TRBJ1-6, is as follows: DGGITQSPKYLFRKEGQNVTLSCEQNLNHDAMYWYRQDPGQGLRLIYYSQIVNDFQKGDIAEGYSVSREKKESFPLTVTSAQKNPTAFYLCASTFQGSSYNSPLHFGNGTRLTVT.

The chain uses TRBV5-1 and TRBJ1-4, with D unclear. V was clipped by 0 bases and J by 4 bases, with 7 bases between them. Germline-derived CDR1 and CDR2 are SGHRS and YFSETQ. This CDR3 is 14 amino acids long. CDR3 sequence reads: CASSLDGDNEKLFF. CDR3 sequence (DNA): TGCGCCAGCAGCTTGGACGGGGATAATGAAAAACTGTTTTTT.

The chain recombines TRBV6-1 with TRBJ1-2; 7 bases fit TRBD1. Germline CDR1 and CDR2: MNHNS and SASEGT. Germline trimming cut 5 bases from V and 1 base from J; bases unmatched to any gene: 4. The CDR3 has 14 residues. The CDR3 loop reads CASSWDRNNYGYTF. The CDR3 DNA reads TGTGCCAGCAGTTGGGACAGAAATAACTATGGCTACACCTTC.

The V gene is TRBV28, the J gene TRBJ2-7, with D perhaps matching TRBD1 (5 bases). The CDR3 consists of 13 residues. Trimming took off 7 bases at V and 3 bases at J, with 13 bases between the two ends. CDR1 and CDR2 (germline): MDHEN, SYDVKM. The CDR3 sequence is CASNLGVHYEQYF. The CDR3 nucleotides are TGTGCCAGCAACTTAGGGGTTCACTACGAGCAGTACTTC.

This chain connects TRBV7-2 to TRBJ2-3, with 9 bases lining up with TRBD2. Looked up from germline, CDR1 is SGHTA and CDR2 is FQGNSA. The V gene end was trimmed by 2 bases and the J gene end by 5 bases; junction bases not matched to a gene: 8. The CDR3 totals 16 residues. Here the CDR3 DNA reads TGTGCCAGCAGCTTACAACCAGCGGGAGGTATAGATACGCAGTATTTT. Translation gives CASSLQPAGGIDTQYF.

Regarding this clone: This CDR3 is also generated by other DNA sequences in the sample. CDR3 DNA sequence: TGTGCCAGCAGCGTAGGAGGTAGCGGTTCCTACAATGAGCAGTTCTTC. Residues: CASSVGGSGSYNEQFF. The V call is TRBV9, the J call TRBJ2-1; perhaps TRBD2 as D (6 bases). Trimming took off 0 bases at V and 1 base at J, with 11 bases between the two ends. CDR1 is SGDLS and CDR2 is YYNGEE in the germline V gene. The CDR3 is 16 amino acids.

The rearrangement uses TRBV30 and TRBJ2-2; 8 bases fit TRBD1. The germline V gene encodes CDR1 GTSNPN and CDR2 SVGIG (reference sequence). J was trimmed by 6 bases and V by 8 bases; bases with no gene match: 11. CDR3 size: 14 residues. The CDR3 bases are TGTGCCGGTTCAACAGGGGGTGGGGCCGGGGAGCTGTTTTTT. Residues: CAGSTGGGAGELFF.

This chain links TRBV11-2 with TRBJ2-7, with a tentative D call TRBD2 (7 bases). V lost 5 bases and J 2 bases, leaving 22 bases between the germline ends. The CDR3 runs to 17 residues. The germline V gene has CDR1 SGHAT and CDR2 FQNNGV. The CDR3, as DNA: TGTGCCAGCAGCGGTATTAGGGGGGGTGGGACCGCCTACGAGCAGTACTTC. Amino acids: CASSGIRGGGTAYEQYF.

The CDR3: CASTRLAGGQETQYF. The CDR3 DNA is TGTGCCAGCACGAGACTAGCGGGAGGGCAAGAGACCCAGTACTTC. V usage is TRBV6-1 and J usage is TRBJ2-5, with 14 bases matching TRBD2. Unmatched junction bases numbered 3, after V lost 7 bases and J lost 2 bases. Germline V lookup: CDR1 MNHNS, CDR2 SASEGT. CDR3 length: 15 amino acids.

This chain uses TRBV6-5 with TRBJ1-5, with 7 nucleotides matching TRBD1. Germline V gene sequence: CDR1 MNHEY, CDR2 SVGAGI. The CDR3 is made up of 13 amino acids. Trimming cost V 6 bases and J 7 bases; bases outside gene matches: 6. The CDR3 DNA reads TGTGCCAGCAGCACAGGGGAAGGGCAGCCCCAGCATTTT. It translates to CASSTGEGQPQHF.